Sequencing of this TCR beta chain was carried out in a study of blood T cell repertoires in COVID-19 (dated by TCRdb to between 2020 and 2021). Regarding the research as a whole: Collaborator samples came from the United States, Italy and Spain and covered acute and convalescent phases of COVID-19. The samples were drawn from the first 160 participants of the ongoing ImmuneRACE study and from some 1,300 subjects provided by 6 global collaborators. Where HLA class I and class II types were available, the types were taken from metadata supplied by the sample provider, not from assay-based typing. The material from the prospective study consisted of cDNA or gDNA derived from T cells, B-cell-depleted T cells, or PBMCs. The repertoires were released in a freely available public database intended as a resource for research on the immune response to SARS-CoV-2. The dataset comprised deeply sampled blood TCRbeta repertoires from subjects exposed to, actively infected with, or recovered from COVID-19. Sample metadata almost always included a de-identified subject ID, COVID-19 status, age in years and sex. On the study overall, not on this receptor specifically: Clinical and demographic metadata were provided uncurated, with the amount varying by source and participant.

The collaborating institutions used their own protocols to collect whole blood in K2EDTA tubes. For TCRbeta analysis, collaborators shipped samples as frozen whole blood, isolated PBMCs, or DNA extracted from either of those sample types. From cysteine to phenylalanine, the CDR3 is 13 amino acids long. The entry retains the CDR3 DNA only, 39 bases that are in frame from base 1. CDR1 and CDR2, looked up from the germline V gene, are MNHEY and SVGAGI. Relative to germline, V is missing 8 bases and J is missing 6 bases, with 6 bases of the junction outside any gene match. TCRbeta CDR3 regions were amplified from genomic DNA using the immunoSEQ Assay, a bias-controlled multiplex PCR. The authors' pipeline ran thus. Nucleated cell counts per sample were estimated from amplification of reference gene primers within the assay. Sequence reads were collapsed and filtered to measure the absolute abundance of every unique TCRbeta CDR3 rearrangement. For each sample, productive Simpson clonality was calculated by taking the square root of Simpson's diversity index across productive rearrangements. TCRdb carries this immuneACCESS record with in-frame sequences only. Its versions omit some clonotypes, under half of them owing to an unresolved V gene in the studies checked, with the rest unexplained. The V and J calls and clone size are taken from that table; D and trimming were inferred from the DNA. Counted in this sample were 150,000 to 190,000 clones; 76% of them appeared once. More than 3.5% of the sample comes from the top ten.

In regard to this clone: The antigen it recognizes is unknown. No clone much larger than this one lies a single base away; base qualities are absent.

The sequence came from a woman older than 75 with acute or convalescent COVID-19. Material for sequencing was peripheral blood. Recombination linked TRBV6-5 to TRBJ2-7; 11 central nucleotides agree with TRBD2. The CDR3 region has the sequence CASGWLAGGEQYF. The bases are TGTGCCAGCGGCTGGCTAGCGGGGGGCGAGCAGTACTTC.